This T cell receptor (beta chain) comes out of a study (dated by TCRdb to the late 2010s). Regarding the research as a whole: Sequence and structural analyses were applied in the study to characterize human CD8+ TCR repertoires that recognize immunodominant viral antigens.

Remarks on this clonotype: The clone's antigen remains unknown. One junction end does not reproduce the germline sequence, and a read error may be involved.

The sequencer listed for this sample is Illumina HiSeq 2500. The raw public data were reprocessed by TCRdb itself: fastp quality trimming at Q25, MiXCR clonotype calling, in-frame beta chains only. Every CDR3 protein is listed once, alongside the most common genes and DNA of its rows. This sample lists under 200 distinct CDR3 sequences; about 35% were detected once. In total, the top ten clones hold around two thirds of the sample. What the research found in general, with its limitations: Reports indicated that CD8+ TCR repertoires specific to different immunodominant viral antigens were highly diverse and distinct from one another.

The germline V gene (reference sequence) yields LNHDA for CDR1 and SQIVND for CDR2. Taken from cysteine to phenylalanine, the CDR3 has 12 residues. Only CDR3 DNA remains: 36 bases, in frame from the first base. This receptor chain uses TRBV19 and TRBJ1-2; the D gene lacks a confident call. This TCR derives from a male donor. Sequenced: CD8+ T cells (not recorded whether cultured). The bases read TGTGCCAGTAGTATCGTTGTCCATGGCCACACCTTC. The encoded protein is CASSIVVHGHTF.